This TCR beta chain appears in the sequencing data of a study of T cells expressing NK-cell markers. As the method of synthesis, 5'RACE template switching with UMIs yielded TCR beta cDNA. TCRdb reprocessed the 5' RACE reads and stores each CDR3 protein as one record, lacking DNA. The table lists about 260,000 distinct CDR3 sequences. CDR1 GTSNPN and CDR2 SVGIG come from the germline V gene (reference sequence). This CDR3 contains 15 residues. This clonotype originated in a man younger than 35 in good health. Sequences were obtained from blood T cells: a sorted CD56 or NKG2C T cell subset, CD4+ or CD8+ T cells, or bulk PBMC T cells (not recorded which). The genes are TRBV30 and TRBJ1-6. The CDR3 reads CAWSVPQATASPLHF.